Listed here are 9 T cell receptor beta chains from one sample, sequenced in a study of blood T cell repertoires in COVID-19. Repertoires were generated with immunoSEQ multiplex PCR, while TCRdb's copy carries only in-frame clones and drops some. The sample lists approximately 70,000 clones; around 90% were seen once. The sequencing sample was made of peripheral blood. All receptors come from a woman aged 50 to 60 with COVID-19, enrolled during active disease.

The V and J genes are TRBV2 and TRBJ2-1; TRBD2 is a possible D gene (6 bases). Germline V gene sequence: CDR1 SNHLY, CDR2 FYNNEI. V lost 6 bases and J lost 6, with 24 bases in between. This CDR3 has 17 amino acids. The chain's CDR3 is CASREGLGSGAANEQFF. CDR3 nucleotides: TGTGCCAGCAGAGAGGGTCTTGGGTCGGGAGCGGCCAATGAGCAGTTCTTC.

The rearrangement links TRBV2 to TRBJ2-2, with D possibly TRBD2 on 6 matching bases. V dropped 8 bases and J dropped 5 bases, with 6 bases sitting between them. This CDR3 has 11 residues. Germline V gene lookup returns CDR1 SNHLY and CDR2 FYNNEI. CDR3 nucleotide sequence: TGTGCCAGCGGAGGGACCGGGGAGCTGTTTTTT. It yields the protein CASGGTGELFF.

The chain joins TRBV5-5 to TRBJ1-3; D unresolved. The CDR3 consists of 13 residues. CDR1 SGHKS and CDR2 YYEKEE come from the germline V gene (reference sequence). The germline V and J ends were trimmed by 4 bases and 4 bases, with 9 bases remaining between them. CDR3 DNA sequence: TGTGCCAGCAGCAAGAACTGGGGAAACACCATATATTTT. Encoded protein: CASSKNWGNTIYF.

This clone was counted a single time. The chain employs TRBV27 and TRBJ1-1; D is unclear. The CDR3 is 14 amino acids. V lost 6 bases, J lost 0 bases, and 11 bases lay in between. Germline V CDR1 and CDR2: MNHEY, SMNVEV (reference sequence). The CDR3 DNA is TGTGCCAGCAGGGTACAGTATCTGAACACTGAAGCTTTCTTT. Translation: CASRVQYLNTEAFF.

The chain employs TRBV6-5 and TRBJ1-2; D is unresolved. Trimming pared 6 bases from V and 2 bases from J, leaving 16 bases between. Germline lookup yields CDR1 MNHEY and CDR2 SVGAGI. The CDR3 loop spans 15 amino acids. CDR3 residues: CASRGIRTGNYGYTF. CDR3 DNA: TGTGCCAGCAGGGGGATAAGGACGGGGAACTATGGCTACACCTTC.

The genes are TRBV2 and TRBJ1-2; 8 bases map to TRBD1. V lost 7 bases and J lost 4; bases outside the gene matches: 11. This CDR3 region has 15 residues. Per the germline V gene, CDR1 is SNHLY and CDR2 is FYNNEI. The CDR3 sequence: CASNLQGTGSYGYTF. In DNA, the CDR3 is TGTGCCAGCAATCTACAGGGGACAGGTTCCTATGGCTACACCTTC.

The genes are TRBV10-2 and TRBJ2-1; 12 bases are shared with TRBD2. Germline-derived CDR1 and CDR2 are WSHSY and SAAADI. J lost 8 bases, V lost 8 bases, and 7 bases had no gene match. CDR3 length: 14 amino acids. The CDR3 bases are TGCGCCAGCCTAGCGGGAGGGAGTAGGGATGAGCAGTTCTTC. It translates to CASLAGGSRDEQFF.

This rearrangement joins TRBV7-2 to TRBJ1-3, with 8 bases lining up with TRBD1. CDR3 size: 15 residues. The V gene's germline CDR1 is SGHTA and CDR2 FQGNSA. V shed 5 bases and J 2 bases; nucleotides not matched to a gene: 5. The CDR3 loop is CASSPRTGTGNTIYF. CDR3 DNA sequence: TGTGCCAGCAGCCCAAGGACAGGGACTGGAAACACCATATATTTT.

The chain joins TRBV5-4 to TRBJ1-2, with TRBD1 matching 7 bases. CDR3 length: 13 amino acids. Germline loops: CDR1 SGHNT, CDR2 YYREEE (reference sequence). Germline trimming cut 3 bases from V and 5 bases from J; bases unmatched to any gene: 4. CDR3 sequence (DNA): TGTGCCAGCAGCTCTGACAGGGTATATGGCTACACCTTC. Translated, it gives CASSSDRVYGYTF.